This entry features one TCR beta chain sequence. Antigen: not known. This sample is part of a study of cytomegalovirus exposure and HLA in healthy donors. Overall study: Counted in an early data release were about 85 million unique TCRs from HLA-typed donors. Study-wide results and limits: An analysis that came later showed most CMV-associated TCR beta chains appearing HLA-restricted. Under in vitro conditions, three CMV-associated chains were confirmed as specific for CMV antigens.

PCR involved 60 Vbeta and 13 Jbeta primers. Only in-frame clones appear in the TCRdb table, and some are missing; sequencing was by immunoSEQ multiplex PCR. The sample has about 62,000 clones; just under 75% are singletons. Germline CDR1 SEHNR, CDR2 FQNEAQ (reference sequence). The CDR3 totals 13 residues. With 1 base removed from V and 5 bases from J, the gap between germline ends came to 6 bases. This TCR was recovered from a woman in her thirties in good health and CMV-seronegative. Sequenced sample: PBMCs. The chain combines TRBV7-9 with TRBJ1-5; maybe TRBD1 (6 bases). The CDR3 nucleotides are TGTGCCAGCAGCTTAGGACAGGATCAGCCCCAGCATTTT. Encoded protein: CASSLGQDQPQHF.